Included here is one TCR beta chain sequence, with context. The data derive from a study of blood T cell repertoires in COVID-19. As for the study in general: Sample material is recorded as cDNA or gDNA derived from T cells, B-cell-depleted T cells, or PBMCs.

The CDR3 spans 13 residues. V dropped 10 bases and J dropped 4 bases, with 11 bases sitting between them. Germline CDR1 MNHNY, CDR2 SVGAGI (reference sequence). Libraries were prepared by immunoSEQ multiplex PCR; TCRdb keeps only in-frame clonotypes and omits some of them. Of about 240,000 clones in the sample, around 85% were seen once. J is TRBJ1-6 and V is TRBV6-6; D remains unclear. Sequenced material: peripheral blood. This clonotype was obtained from a man between 60 and 70 years old with acute or convalescent COVID-19. The CDR3, as DNA: TGTGCCACCAACCGGGATTATAATTCACCCCTCCACTTT. This translates into CATNRDYNSPLHF.